Below are 31 T cell receptor beta chains sequenced from a single sample in a study of neurological immune-mediated disorders (dated by TCRdb to between 2018 and 2021). Library construction relied on 5' RACE. These reads were obtained on an Illumina HiSeq 2500. TCRdb reran the public reads through fastp at Q25 and MiXCR, keeping productive beta chains. Rows merge per CDR3 protein into single entries with the most common DNA and genes. The table for this sample lists about 58,000 distinct CDR3 sequences; 3% to 3.5% of them were counted only once. Of the sample, about 7% falls within the top ten clones. Specimen: PBMCs. The receptor source for this set is a woman aged 55 to 70 with multiple sclerosis.

This clonotype was seen ten or more times. This chain's CDR3 is CASSKKQRNTDTQYF. In DNA, the CDR3 is TGTGCCAGCAGCAAAAAGCAGCGGAACACAGATACGCAGTATTTT. The chain carries TRBV9 and TRBJ2-3; D possibly corresponds to TRBD2 (5 bases). This CDR3 is built from 15 residues. V lost 4 bases and J 2 bases, leaving 14 bases between the germline ends. Germline V gives CDR1 SGDLS, CDR2 YYNGEE.

This clonotype was detected many times. The chain combines TRBV7-9 with TRBJ2-5; D remains ambiguous. V was shortened by 1 base and J by 2 bases, with 5 bases between the two germline ends. This CDR3 comprises 13 residues. Germline values: CDR1 SEHNR, CDR2 FQNEAQ (reference sequence). The CDR3 region is CASSLVGQETQYF. Written as DNA, the CDR3 is TGTGCCAGCAGCTTAGTCGGGCAAGAGACCCAGTACTTC. Variable domain in full (rest from reference TRBV7-9 and TRBJ2-5): DTGVSQNPRHKITKRGQNVTFRCDPISEHNRLYWYRQTLGQGPEFLTYFQNEAQLEKSRLLSDRFSAERPKGSFSTLEIQRTEQGDSAMYLCASSLVGQETQYFGPGTRLLVL.

Regarding this clonotype: A much larger clonotype is one base distant, so this may be a read error. V usage is TRBV9 and J usage is TRBJ2-2, with D unclear. Trimming stripped 0 bases from V and 5 bases from J, with 11 bases between. From germline, CDR1 is SGDLS and CDR2 YYNGEE. This CDR3 is 15 amino acids long. CDR3 amino acids: CASSVESKGTGELFF. DNA of the CDR3: TGTGCCAGCAGCGTAGAGTCGAAGGGAACCGGGGAGCTGTTTTTT.

V gene TRBV20-1 combines with J gene TRBJ2-7, with D perhaps TRBD2 (5 bases). V lost 4 bases to trimming and J lost 5 bases, with 18 bases between them. In germline, CDR1 is DFQATT, CDR2 SNEGSKA (reference sequence). This CDR3 comprises 14 residues. The CDR3 sequence: CSANPGKGYHEQYF. CDR3 in DNA: TGCAGTGCTAACCCGGGAAAGGGATACCACGAGCAGTACTTC.

This clonotype was counted many times. CDR3 DNA: TGCAGTGCTAGGGTACAGGGGGATCAGCCCCAGCATTTT. Translation gives CSARVQGDQPQHF. This chain uses TRBV20-1 with TRBJ1-5; 8 bases fit TRBD1. Germline lookup yields CDR1 DFQATT and CDR2 SNEGSKA (reference sequence). The CDR3 runs 13 residues. The V gene end was trimmed by 3 bases and the J gene end by 5 bases; junction bases not matched to a gene: 3.

At least ten counts were recorded for this clonotype. The chain couples TRBV9 to TRBJ1-2, with D uncertain. Germline V lookup: CDR1 SGDLS, CDR2 YYNGEE. V lost 4 bases and J 4 bases, leaving 11 bases between the germline ends. There are 13 residues in the CDR3. As DNA, the CDR3 is TGTGCCAGCAGCACCCTGGGGAGCTATGGCTACACCTTC. It is translated as CASSTLGSYGYTF.

This clonotype was counted at least ten times. Here the CDR3 DNA reads TGCAGTGCTAGAGATAAGGCCCCAACTAATGAAAAACTGTTTTTT. Translated: CSARDKAPTNEKLFF. V usage is TRBV20-1 and J usage is TRBJ1-4; D uncertain. Germline V lookup: CDR1 DFQATT, CDR2 SNEGSKA (reference sequence). Trimming took off 0 bases at V and 0 bases at J, with 8 bases between the two ends. The CDR3 is 15 residues long.

This clonotype has a count of ten or more. The chain links TRBV3-1 to TRBJ2-1; no firm D call. This CDR3 comprises 18 residues. CDR1 and CDR2 from the germline V gene are LGHDT and YNNKEL (reference sequence). V lost 2 bases and J 4 bases, leaving 21 bases between the germline ends. CDR3 nucleotide sequence: TGTGCCAGCAGCCAATCAACCTGGCGAGCGACGGGTTACAATGAGCAGTTCTTC. Its translation: CASSQSTWRATGYNEQFF.

This clonotype was seen many times. The chain links TRBV20-1 to TRBJ1-1; possible D gene TRBD1, 6 bases. CDR1 is DFQATT and CDR2 is SNEGSKA in the germline V gene (reference sequence). The germline V and J ends were trimmed by 0 bases and 5 bases, with 16 bases remaining between them. The CDR3 totals 15 residues. CDR3 region: CSARDPGGRGTEAFF. The CDR3 DNA follows: TGCAGTGCTAGAGATCCTGGGGGCAGAGGGACTGAAGCTTTCTTT.

Ten or more counts support this clonotype. The chain has TRBV11-1 and TRBJ2-7; no firm D call. Germline V gene sequence: CDR1 SGHAT, CDR2 FQDESV (reference sequence). V gave up 5 bases and J gave up 2 bases, with 16 bases separating them. The CDR3 runs to 15 residues. CDR3 loop: CASSRIAAGTYEQYF. The CDR3 DNA follows: TGTGCCAGCAGCCGGATTGCTGCAGGTACCTACGAGCAGTACTTC. Combining the CDR3 with reference TRBV11-1 and TRBJ2-7 gives the whole variable domain EAEVAQSPRYKITEKSQAVAFWCDPISGHATLYWYRQILGQGPELLVQFQDESVVDDSQLPKDRFSAERLKGVDSTLKIQPAELGDSAMYLCASSRIAAGTYEQYFGPGTRLTVT.

This clonotype was observed a few times. The rearrangement uses TRBV20-1 and TRBJ2-7; D might be TRBD2 (6 bases). Germline CDR1 reads DFQATT; CDR2 reads SNEGSKA (reference sequence). The CDR3 is 14 residues long. Trimming stripped 6 bases from V and 4 bases from J, with 19 bases between. In DNA form, the CDR3 reads TGCAGTGCAAGGGGCCTAGCGCTACTGTACGAGCAGTACTTC. This codes for CSARGLALLYEQYF.

This clonotype rates as medium-sized. J is TRBJ1-3 and V is TRBV20-1; 8 bases match TRBD1. J lost 4 bases, V lost 8 bases, and 4 bases had no gene match. In germline, CDR1 is DFQATT, CDR2 SNEGSKA (reference sequence). The CDR3 has 12 amino acids. The CDR3 DNA sequence: TGCAGTACCGACAGGGGAGGAAACACCATATATTTT. Residues: CSTDRGGNTIYF.

This clonotype was recorded a few times. The chain couples TRBV6-2 or TRBV6-3 to TRBJ2-1; D gene ambiguous. Trimming left V 2 bases short and J 7 bases short, with 9 bases between. In germline, CDR1 is MNHEY, CDR2 SVGEGT. The CDR3 spans 13 residues. The CDR3 DNA is TGTGCCAGCAGTTACCGACTTTTGAATGAGCAGTTCTTC. Residues: CASSYRLLNEQFF.

This clonotype occurred many times. The V gene is TRBV20-1, the J gene TRBJ2-7, with D hard to call. V lost 3 bases and J lost 4, with 16 bases in between. Germline CDR1 is DFQATT and CDR2 is SNEGSKA (reference sequence). The CDR3 spans 14 residues. The CDR3, as DNA: TGCAGTGCTAGGGGGTTGGCAGGACGATACGAGCAGTACTTC. Encoded protein: CSARGLAGRYEQYF.

This clonotype has a count of ten or more. V and J are TRBV7-8 and TRBJ2-3; D is ambiguous. CDR1 and CDR2 (germline): SGHVS, FQNEAQ. The CDR3 extends over 14 amino acids. Trimming took 5 bases from V and 8 from J, leaving 17 bases between them. The CDR3 loop is CASSPRRLAGTQYF. The CDR3 DNA is TGTGCCAGCAGCCCTCGGCGGCTGGCAGGTACGCAGTATTTT.

Many counts were recorded for this clonotype. V gene TRBV9 combines with J gene TRBJ2-5; D gene uncertain. V was pared by 2 bases and J by 5 bases, with 10 bases between. CDR3 length equals 13 residues. The germline V gene encodes CDR1 SGDLS and CDR2 YYNGEE. In nucleotides, the CDR3 is TGTGCCAGCAGCGTGTTAGCTGACGAGACCCAGTACTTC. This translates into CASSVLADETQYF.

This clonotype has ten or more counts. The chain uses TRBV4-2 and TRBJ2-1, with 10 bases identical to TRBD2. Germline loops: CDR1 LGHNA, CDR2 YNFKEQ. J lost 4 bases, V lost 1 base, and 1 base had no gene match. This CDR3 comprises 15 residues. This chain's CDR3 is CASSQAAGGYNEQFF. The CDR3 DNA sequence: TGTGCCAGCAGCCAAGCAGCGGGAGGGTACAATGAGCAGTTCTTC.

At least ten counts were recorded for this clonotype. The chain is built from TRBV29-1 and TRBJ2-1; TRBD2 is a possible D gene (6 bases). The CDR3 covers 14 residues. CDR1 is SQVTM, CDR2 ANQGSEA, per germline. Trimming stripped 6 bases from V and 5 bases from J, with 17 bases between. CDR3 nucleotide sequence: TGCAGCGTCATGTTGGTGTCTAGCGACAATGAGCAGTTCTTC. Translation: CSVMLVSSDNEQFF.

This clonotype was detected many times. This chain links TRBV7-3 with TRBJ2-2; D unclear. The CDR3 totals 13 residues. The germline CDR1 and CDR2 sequences are SGHTA and FQGTGA. Trimming took 6 bases from V and 1 from J, leaving 6 bases between them. CDR3 sequence reads: CASRDQNTGELFF. The CDR3 nucleotides are TGTGCCAGCAGGGACCAGAACACCGGGGAGCTGTTTTTT.

This clonotype occurred many times. This chain connects TRBV29-1 to TRBJ1-2, with a weak D call TRBD1 (6 bases). V gave up 1 base and J gave up 4 bases, with 7 bases separating them. The length of the CDR3 is 12 residues. Per germline, CDR1 SQVTM and CDR2 ANQGSEA. Here the CDR3 reads CSVEGQVYGYTF. CDR3 in DNA: TGCAGCGTTGAAGGACAGGTCTATGGCTACACCTTC.

This clonotype appeared many times. The chain links TRBV7-2 to TRBJ2-4; D gene unclear. Trimming removed 2 bases at V and 1 base at J, with 15 bases between. The CDR3 totals 17 residues. The V gene's germline CDR1 is SGHTA and CDR2 FQGNSA. CDR3 loop: CASSLRPDSTAKNIQYF. In DNA form, the CDR3 reads TGTGCCAGCAGCTTAAGGCCGGATAGTACCGCCAAAAACATTCAGTACTTC.

This clonotype occurred a few times. This sequence may be a read error, since a much larger clone differs from it by one base. The conserved phenylalanine or tryptophan is not found at the CDR3 terminus, so this likely reflects a read error. This chain connects TRBV20-1 to TRBJ1-5; D is ambiguous. Trimming pared 7 bases from V and 2 bases from J, leaving 12 bases between. This CDR3 has 13 residues. In germline, CDR1 is DFQATT, CDR2 SNEGSKA (reference sequence). The CDR3, as DNA: TGCAGTGGGGGTCTGGGAGGCAATCAGCCCCAGCATTGT. As protein: CSGGLGGNQPQHC.

This clonotype showed up many times. The chain joins TRBV21-1 to TRBJ2-1; the table calls TRBD1, which could not be checked here. TRBV21-1 is designated a pseudogene. The CDR3 runs to 16 residues. DNA of the CDR3: TGTGCCAGCAGCAAAGTGGGAGGGGGCGATTCCAATGAGCAGTTCTTC. It yields the protein CASSKVGGGDSNEQFF.

This clonotype has ten or more counts. This chain connects TRBV5-1 to TRBJ2-1; 12 nucleotides line up with TRBD2. This CDR3 has 16 residues. CDR1 and CDR2 (germline): SGHRS, YFSETQ. V lost 4 bases and J lost 5; bases outside the gene matches: 7. CDR3 loop: CASSIRTSGTHNEQFF. Here the CDR3 DNA reads TGCGCCAGCAGCATCCGGACTAGCGGGACCCACAATGAGCAGTTCTTC.

This clonotype was seen repeatedly, ten times or more. The CDR3 nucleotides are TGCGCCAGCAGCTCGTCGGGAGGGTACTATGGCTACACCTTC. This translates into CASSSSGGYYGYTF. V is TRBV5-1 and J is TRBJ1-2; D uncertain. The CDR3 is 14 residues long. Deletions cut 3 bases from V and 3 bases from J, with 12 bases between. Germline CDR1 is SGHRS and CDR2 is YFSETQ.

There are many counts of this clonotype. V gene TRBV4-1 combines with J gene TRBJ1-1; D unclear. Trimming took off 3 bases at V and 0 bases at J, with 8 bases between the two ends. Germline V gene lookup returns CDR1 MGHRA and CDR2 YSYEKL. The CDR3 is made up of 14 amino acids. CDR3 protein: CASSQGQVNTEAFF. DNA for the CDR3: TGCGCCAGCAGCCAGGGCCAGGTGAACACTGAAGCTTTCTTT.

This clonotype was detected ten times or more. This chain connects TRBV5-1 to TRBJ2-2; weak D call: TRBD1 (5 bases). The germline V gene encodes CDR1 SGHRS and CDR2 YFSETQ. The length of the CDR3 is 16 residues. The ends were cut back, 0 bases at V and 1 base at J, with 10 bases in the middle. The DNA for the CDR3 is TGCGCCAGCAGCTTGGAAACAGGCCAGAACACCGGGGAGCTGTTTTTT. It codes for CASSLETGQNTGELFF.

J is TRBJ2-1 and V is TRBV5-6; tentative D call: TRBD1 (6 bases). V lost 2 bases and J 7 bases, leaving 16 bases between the germline ends. The germline CDR1 and CDR2 sequences are SGHDT and YYEEEE. The CDR3 runs 15 residues. In nucleotides, the CDR3 is TGTGCCAGCAGCTTTGGGGACACTAGGAGAAATGAGCAGTTCTTC. Amino acids: CASSFGDTRRNEQFF.

In its sample, this clonotype was seen many times. The CDR3 here is CASSLRGALNTEAFF. As DNA, the CDR3 is TGCGCCAGCAGCTTACGAGGGGCTCTGAACACTGAAGCTTTCTTT. This chain links TRBV5-1 with TRBJ1-1; a possible D gene is TRBD1 (5 bases). Germline lookup yields CDR1 SGHRS and CDR2 YFSETQ. Between the trimmed V and J ends, which lost 2 bases and 0 bases, there was a span of 11 bases. CDR3 length: 15 amino acids.

This clonotype was observed many times. The rearrangement joins TRBV10-2 to TRBJ2-7, with TRBD1 as a possible D gene (6 bases). CDR3 length: 14 amino acids. The V end was cut by 11 bases, the J end by 3 bases, with 20 bases between. Germline-derived CDR1 and CDR2 are WSHSY and SAAADI. Written as DNA, the CDR3 is TGCGCCGGGGGAAAGACAGGCGGACGCTACGAGCAGTACTTC. Amino acid sequence: CAGGKTGGRYEQYF.

There are a few counts of this clonotype. It may be a read error: a sequence one base away is much more abundant. Here the CDR3 omits its conserved ending phenylalanine or tryptophan, so a read error is the likely source. The chain links TRBV5-1 to TRBJ2-4; either TRBD1 or TRBD2 may supply D (7 bases each). Germline-derived CDR1 and CDR2 are SGHRS and YFSETQ. The CDR3 sequence is 17 residues long. V shed 4 bases and J shed 5 bases, with 22 bases lying between them. The CDR3, as DNA: TGCGCCAGCAGCGGATATTTTACAGGGGCGGGGGAAAACATTCAGTACTGC. It is translated as CASSGYFTGAGENIQYC.